A selection of T cell receptor beta chains follows, all from one sample in a study of shared clonotypes between healthy human individuals. Sequencing was performed with immunoSEQ multiplex PCR; in TCRdb, only in-frame clones are kept and a portion is missing. This repertoire shows 2 million to 3 million clones, 93% found once; its top ten account for about 0.39%. The sample comprised naive CD4+ T cells from PBMCs. The receptors come from a man aged 18-30 years in good health. Some clones in this sample may be carry-over from other donors' samples. The CDR3 runs from the conserved cysteine through the conserved F or W. A D gene is named only where the DNA matches it firmly. Where a row states a size, it is once, few, many or the class of an expanded clone; other rows omit it.

CASSPSTVANYGYTF	TGTGCCAGCAGCCCCTCGACGGTAGCTAACTATGGCTACACCTTC	-	TRBJ1-2	TRBV7-6	-
CASSRGLTSATDTQYF	TGCGCCAGCAGCCGAGGACTAACTTCCGCCACAGATACGCAGTATTTT	-	TRBJ2-3	TRBV5-1	-
CASSPGRAEREKLFF	TGTGCCAGCAGCCCCGGGAGGGCAGAGCGGGAAAAACTGTTTTTT	-	TRBJ1-4	TRBV7-2	-
CASSVDGSSNTEAFF	TGTGCCAGCAGCGTAGACGGCAGTTCCAACACTGAAGCTTTCTTT	-	TRBJ1-1	TRBV9	-
CASSLVGTGSSEQYF	TGTGCCAGCAGCCTAGTCGGGACAGGGTCCAGCGAGCAGTACTTC	-	TRBJ2-7	TRBV11-2	TRBD1
CASSYSGQGGTPTNF	TGTGCCAGCAGTTACTCGGGGCAGGGAGGTACCCCTACGAACTTC	-	TRBJ2-7	TRBV6-5	-
CASSGTGSYTF	TGTGCCAGCAGCGGAACAGGGAGCTACACCTTC	-	TRBJ1-2	TRBV5-4	-
CASSSGQGGETQYF	TGTGCCAGCAGCTCGGGACAGGGCGGAGAGACCCAGTACTTC	-	TRBJ2-5	TRBV7-2	TRBD1
CASSLGAVSGRAQEQYF	TGTGCCAGCAGCTTGGGGGCAGTAAGCGGGAGGGCCCAGGAGCAGTACTTC	-	TRBJ2-7	TRBV5-4	TRBD2
CASSLGLAGVLDEQYF	TGCGCCAGCAGCTTGGGACTAGCGGGAGTGTTGGACGAGCAGTACTTC	-	TRBJ2-7	TRBV5-1	TRBD2
CAISESRQGGTEAFF	TGTGCCATCAGTGAGTCGAGGCAGGGGGGGACTGAAGCTTTCTTT	-	TRBJ1-1	TRBV10-3	TRBD1
CASSYSETENYGYTF	TGTGCCAGCAGTTATTCGGAGACGGAAAACTATGGCTACACCTTC	-	TRBJ1-2	TRBV27	-
CASSSGTRYEQYF	TGTGCCAGCAGCTCCGGGACCCGATACGAGCAGTACTTC	-	TRBJ2-7	TRBV2	-
CASSPGLAGGIDTPYEQYF	TGTGCCAGCAGCCCAGGACTAGCGGGAGGGATTGATACCCCCTACGAGCAGTACTTC	-	TRBJ2-7	TRBV7-9	TRBD2
CAPVQVGNEKLFF	TGCGCCCCCGTGCAGGTCGGTAATGAAAAACTGTTTTTT	-	TRBJ1-4	TRBV10-1	-
CASSRIDRYNEQFF	TGTGCCAGCAGTCGAATCGACAGGTACAATGAGCAGTTCTTC	-	TRBJ2-1	TRBV11-3	-
CASRQWSLFDTQYF	TGTGCCAGCAGACAGTGGTCCTTATTCGATACGCAGTATTTT	-	TRBJ2-3	TRBV27	-
CASSKHRDGYGYTF	TGTGCCAGCAGTAAACACAGGGATGGCTATGGCTACACCTTC	-	TRBJ1-2	TRBV27	-
CASSRPDRVDGYTF	TGTGCCAGCAGCCGCCCGGACAGGGTTGATGGCTACACCTTC	-	TRBJ1-2	TRBV6-5	TRBD1
CASRDRGVNTIYF	TGTGCCAGCAGGGACAGGGGCGTAAACACCATATATTTT	-	TRBJ1-3	TRBV2	TRBD1
CATSREPGQGGYEQYF	TGTGCCACCAGCAGGGAACCGGGACAGGGAGGCTACGAGCAGTACTTC	once	TRBJ2-7	TRBV15	TRBD1
CAWRGQAYQPQHF	TGTGCCTGGAGAGGACAGGCATATCAGCCCCAGCATTTT	-	TRBJ1-5	TRBV30	TRBD1
CASRRGTDNFNYGYTF	TGTGCCAGCAGACGGGGGACAGATAATTTTAACTATGGCTACACCTTC	-	TRBJ1-2	TRBV6-9	TRBD1
CASSVSLASAADTQYF	TGTGCCAGCAGCGTATCCTTAGCCTCCGCCGCTGATACGCAGTATTTT	-	TRBJ2-3	TRBV9	-
CASSPGTLRTIYF	TGTGCCAGCTCACCGGGGACCTTGCGCACCATATATTTT	once	TRBJ1-3	TRBV18	-
CASSPQSLGNTEAFF	TGTGCCAGTAGTCCCCAGTCACTAGGGAACACTGAAGCTTTCTTT	-	TRBJ1-1	TRBV19	-
CASSEGRGGQPQHF	TGTGCCAGCAGTGAAGGCAGGGGAGGTCAGCCCCAGCATTTT	-	TRBJ1-5	TRBV2	-
CASSLAQGYSYEQYF	TGCGCCAGCAGCTTGGCACAGGGTTACTCCTACGAGCAGTACTTC	-	TRBJ2-7	TRBV5-1	-
CASSGGGSEVTDTQYF	TGTGCCAGCAGCGGTGGTGGCAGCGAAGTCACAGATACGCAGTATTTT	-	TRBJ2-3	TRBV9	-
CASHPPEQYGTEAFF	TGCGCCAGTCACCCGCCGGAACAGTACGGCACTGAAGCTTTCTTT	once	TRBJ1-1	TRBV10-1	-
CASSLELAGDAEQYF	TGCGCCAGCAGCTTAGAACTAGCGGGAGATGCCGAGCAGTACTTC	-	TRBJ2-7	TRBV5-1	TRBD2
CASSGGQPNQPQHF	TGTGCCAGTAGCGGCGGACAGCCGAATCAGCCCCAGCATTTT	few	TRBJ1-5	TRBV19	-
CASSLDGDSSYEQYF	TGCGCCAGCAGCTTGGACGGGGATAGCTCCTACGAGCAGTACTTC	-	TRBJ2-7	TRBV5-1	-
CASSRRGQGGTDTQYF	TGTGCCAGCAGCCGGAGAGGACAGGGAGGCACAGATACGCAGTATTTT	-	TRBJ2-3	TRBV5-5	TRBD1
CASSVSGWGTDTQYF	TGCGCCAGCAGCGTATCAGGGTGGGGGACAGATACGCAGTATTTT	-	TRBJ2-3	TRBV5-1	-
CASSYSGPQVTFF	TGTGCCAGCAGTTACTCCGGCCCACAGGTCACGTTCTTC	-	TRBJ2-1	TRBV6-5	-
CASSLGGSSYNEQFF	TGCGCCAGCAGCCTGGGGGGGAGCTCCTACAATGAGCAGTTCTTC	once	TRBJ2-1	TRBV5-1	TRBD2
CASSPADTQYF	TGTGCCAGCAGCCCCGCAGATACGCAGTATTTT	once	TRBJ2-3	TRBV7-2	-
CASDRVDDSPLHF	TGTGCCAGCGACAGGGTTGACGATTCACCCCTCCACTTT	-	TRBJ1-6	TRBV28	TRBD1
CASSLAWWRASYEQYF	TGTGCCAGCAGTTTAGCGTGGTGGCGGGCCTCCTACGAGCAGTACTTC	-	TRBJ2-7	TRBV28	-
CASSVEGGAVQYF	TGTGCCAGCAGCGTAGAGGGAGGGGCGGTGCAGTACTTC	-	TRBJ2-7	TRBV9	TRBD2
CASSLGGPGETQYF	TGTGCCAGCAGCTTAGGTGGGCCCGGGGAGACCCAGTACTTC	-	TRBJ2-5	TRBV7-8	-
CASSRTQTNQPQHF	TGTGCCAGCAGCCGAACGCAGACTAATCAGCCCCAGCATTTT	-	TRBJ1-5	TRBV28	-
CASGLVRGGELFF	TGTGCTAGTGGTTTGGTCCGCGGCGGGGAGCTGTTTTTT	-	TRBJ2-2	TRBV12-5	-
CASSQRGLFGTNEKLFF	TGTGCCAGCAGCCAGAGGGGGCTTTTCGGGACTAATGAAAAACTGTTTTTT	-	TRBJ1-4	TRBV16	TRBD1
CASRREGDEQFF	TGTGCCAGCAGGAGGGAGGGAGATGAGCAGTTCTTC	-	TRBJ2-1	TRBV2	TRBD2
CASSENTGGLAELYNEQFF	TGTGCCAGCAGTGAAAACACAGGGGGACTAGCGGAGTTGTACAATGAGCAGTTCTTC	-	TRBJ2-1	TRBV6-1	TRBD2
CASSSAQGGTNEKLFF	TGCGCCAGCAGCTCGGCCCAGGGTGGGACTAATGAAAAACTGTTTTTT	-	TRBJ1-4	TRBV5-1	-
CASSYSGGLWGEQYF	TGTGCCAGCAGTTATTCGGGGGGGCTCTGGGGCGAGCAGTACTTC	-	TRBJ2-7	TRBV6-6	TRBD2
CASSTRKPIRDEKGPSYGYTF	TGTGCCAGTAGTACCCGTAAGCCCATCCGGGACGAAAAGGGGCCGTCCTATGGCTACACCTTC	-	TRBJ1-2	TRBV19	-
CASSPRDRGYEETQYF	TGTGCCAGCAGTCCAAGGGACAGGGGGTACGAAGAGACCCAGTACTTC	-	TRBJ2-5	TRBV27	TRBD1